This TCR beta chain was captured in a study of cytomegalovirus exposure and HLA in healthy donors. The J segment lost 3 bases and the V segment lost 4 bases, leaving 8 bases of the junction unmatched. This CDR3 region has 16 residues. Germline loops: CDR1 MDHEN, CDR2 SYDVKM. Primers: 60 Vbeta forward and 13 Jbeta reverse. The repertoire was sequenced with immunoSEQ multiplex PCR; TCRdb's copy has only in-frame clones and lacks some. The table includes roughly 96,000 clones, roughly 79% detected once. The sequenced material came from PBMCs. This receptor was taken from a female donor in good health and CMV-seropositive. The V gene is TRBV28, the J gene TRBJ2-3; 9 bases are a match to TRBD1. CDR3 protein: CASSSGGQGRTDTQYF. The CDR3 DNA reads as TGTGCCAGCAGTTCTGGGGGACAGGGAAGAACAGATACGCAGTATTTT.